This entry lists 15 T cell receptor beta chains sequenced from one sample in a study of blood T cell repertoires in COVID-19. Assay used: immunoSEQ multiplex PCR; TCRdb lists only in-frame clones, some missing. The table includes around 260,000 clones, around 86% detected once. Sequencing used peripheral blood. These receptors all come from a woman aged 40-49 years who had recovered from COVID-19.

This clone appeared a single time. This rearrangement joins TRBV5-6 to TRBJ2-1; 9 bases agree with TRBD2. CDR1 and CDR2 (germline): SGHDT, YYEEEE. Unmatched junction bases numbered 9, after V lost 4 bases and J lost 4 bases. The CDR3 is 16 amino acids. CDR3 protein: CASSPMRLADYNEQFF. In DNA, the CDR3 is TGTGCCAGCAGCCCCATGCGACTAGCGGATTACAATGAGCAGTTCTTC.

The gene calls are TRBV4-3 and TRBJ1-4; 9 nucleotides line up with TRBD1. Germline V gene sequence: CDR1 LGHNA, CDR2 YSLEER. The CDR3 has 16 amino acids. J gave up 0 bases and V 1 base, and 0 bases lay outside the gene matches. This CDR3 reads CASSQGQGATNEKLFF. In DNA, the CDR3 is TGCGCCAGCAGCCAAGGACAGGGGGCAACTAATGAAAAACTGTTTTTT.

This sequence joins TRBV2 and TRBJ1-4; the D gene is possibly TRBD1 (5 bases). CDR1 and CDR2 from the germline V gene are SNHLY and FYNNEI. CDR3 length: 18 amino acids. V lost 6 bases, J lost 3 bases, and 23 bases lay in between. The CDR3 DNA is TGTGCCAGCAGCTCCCCGGGACTACCCTCTACGGCTAATGAAAAACTGTTTTTT. Translating gives CASSSPGLPSTANEKLFF.

The chain uses TRBV2 and TRBJ1-3; D is ambiguous. Looked up from germline, CDR1 is SNHLY and CDR2 is FYNNEI. This CDR3 has 15 residues. Trimming pared 4 bases from V and 0 bases from J, leaving 10 bases between. CDR3 coding DNA: TGTGCCAGCAGTGGGGAGTTTATCTCTGGAAACACCATATATTTT. Protein product: CASSGEFISGNTIYF.

CDR3 bases: TGTGCCAGCAGCGCTATATCAGGGGTAAACTATGGCTACACCTTC. Residues: CASSAISGVNYGYTF. The chain joins TRBV5-6 to TRBJ1-2, with D possibly being TRBD1 (6 bases). V gave up 4 bases and J gave up 2 bases, with 15 bases separating them. The CDR3 contains 15 residues. Germline loops: CDR1 SGHDT, CDR2 YYEEEE.

This chain joins TRBV12-3 or TRBV12-4 and TRBJ2-7, with D possibly matching TRBD1 (6 bases). The CDR3 loop spans 13 amino acids. Trimming shortened V by 2 bases and J by 2 bases, and 7 bases separated the two germline ends. Here the CDR3 reads CASSLNRAYEQYF. Written as DNA, the CDR3 is TGTGCCAGCAGTTTAAACAGGGCCTACGAGCAGTACTTC.

V usage is TRBV4-3 and J usage is TRBJ1-2; 9 bases align to TRBD1. CDR3 length: 14 amino acids. V trimming: 3 bases; J trimming: 8 bases; junction bases outside the gene matches: 7. Per the germline V gene, CDR1 is LGHNA and CDR2 is YSLEER. The CDR3 here is CASSQLTGGGGYTF. The CDR3 DNA reads as TGCGCCAGCAGCCAGTTAACAGGGGGCGGGGGCTACACCTTC.

The chain combines TRBV3-1 (or the pseudogene TRBV3-2) with TRBJ2-2; D is uncertain. This CDR3 is built from 16 residues. With 2 bases removed from V and 0 bases from J, the gap between germline ends came to 10 bases. CDR1 is LGHDT and CDR2 is YNNKEL in the germline V gene (reference sequence). DNA of the CDR3: TGTGCCAGCAGCCAACACATGTTCGCGAACACCGGGGAGCTGTTTTTT. It translates to CASSQHMFANTGELFF.

This clone was recorded a few times. The chain is built from TRBV7-8 and TRBJ2-7, with 8 nucleotides matching TRBD2. The CDR3 consists of 14 residues. V was pared by 7 bases and J by 0 bases, with 5 bases of the junction left unmatched. The germline V gene encodes CDR1 SGHVS and CDR2 FQNEAQ. CDR3 in DNA: TGTGCCAGCACCCTAGCGGGCGTCTCCTACGAGCAGTACTTC. The encoded protein is CASTLAGVSYEQYF.

The rearrangement uses TRBV6-5 and TRBJ2-2; 10 bases match TRBD1. CDR3 size: 15 residues. The ends lost 10 bases at V and 6 bases at J; junction bases unmatched: 11. Germline V lookup: CDR1 MNHEY, CDR2 SVGAGI. CDR3 loop: CAKPRQGACAGELFF. The CDR3 DNA follows: TGTGCCAAACCTCGACAGGGGGCATGCGCCGGGGAGCTGTTTTTT.

The chain links TRBV3-1 (or the pseudogene TRBV3-2) to TRBJ2-1; 9 positions agree with TRBD1. This CDR3 is built from 16 residues. Germline-derived CDR1 and CDR2 are LGHDT and YNNKEL (reference sequence). Trimming removed 5 bases from V and 2 bases from J; junction bases left unmatched: 7. In nucleotides, the CDR3 is TGTGCCAGCAGCGAAAGGGGACAGGGACCCTACAATGAGCAGTTCTTC. Translated, it gives CASSERGQGPYNEQFF.

The chain joins TRBV6-5 to TRBJ1-2; D is unresolved. Per the germline V gene, CDR1 is MNHEY and CDR2 is SVGAGI. The V gene lost 2 bases and the J gene lost 4 bases, with 11 bases spanning the gap. The CDR3 consists of 14 residues. CDR3 sequence: CASSYREVGYGYTF. Here the CDR3 DNA reads TGTGCCAGCAGTTACAGGGAGGTGGGCTATGGCTACACCTTC.

This clone was seen a handful of times. This sequence joins TRBV7-9 and TRBJ2-2, with 10 bases identical to TRBD2. Looked up from germline, CDR1 is SEHNR and CDR2 is FQNEAQ (reference sequence). V shed 5 bases, J shed 3 bases, and the junction held 3 bases outside the gene matches. This CDR3 is 15 amino acids long. As DNA, the CDR3 is TGTGCCAGCAGCGTGAGCGGGGGGGACACCGGGGAGCTGTTTTTT. Amino acid sequence: CASSVSGGDTGELFF.

This clone has only a few counts. The gene calls are TRBV4-3 and TRBJ1-5; 10 positions match TRBD1. Germline V CDR1 and CDR2: LGHNA, YSLEER. V dropped 4 bases and J dropped 5; count of bases not matched to a gene: 5. This CDR3 spans 15 amino acids. The CDR3 loop reads CASSRDRGLHQPQHF. The CDR3, as DNA: TGCGCCAGCAGCCGCGACAGGGGGCTCCATCAGCCCCAGCATTTT.

The V call is TRBV7-9, the J call TRBJ2-5, with 9 bases identical to TRBD2. The junction had 6 bases not matched to a gene; V was cut back by 5 bases and J by 5 bases. The CDR3 has 14 amino acids. Looked up from germline, CDR1 is SEHNR and CDR2 is FQNEAQ (reference sequence). The CDR3 loop reads CASSGSGGEETQYF. The CDR3 region has the DNA TGTGCCAGCAGCGGTAGCGGGGGTGAGGAGACCCAGTACTTC.